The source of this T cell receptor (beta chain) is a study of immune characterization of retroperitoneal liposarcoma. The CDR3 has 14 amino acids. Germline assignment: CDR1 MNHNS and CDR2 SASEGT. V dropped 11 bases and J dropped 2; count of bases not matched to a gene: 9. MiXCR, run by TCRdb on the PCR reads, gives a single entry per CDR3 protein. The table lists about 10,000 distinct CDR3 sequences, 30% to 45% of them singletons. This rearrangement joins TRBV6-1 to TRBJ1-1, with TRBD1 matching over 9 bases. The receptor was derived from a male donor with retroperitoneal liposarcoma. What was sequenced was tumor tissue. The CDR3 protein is CASSRTGANTEAFF. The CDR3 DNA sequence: TGTGCCTCGAGCCGGACAGGGGCAAACACTGAAGCTTTCTTT.